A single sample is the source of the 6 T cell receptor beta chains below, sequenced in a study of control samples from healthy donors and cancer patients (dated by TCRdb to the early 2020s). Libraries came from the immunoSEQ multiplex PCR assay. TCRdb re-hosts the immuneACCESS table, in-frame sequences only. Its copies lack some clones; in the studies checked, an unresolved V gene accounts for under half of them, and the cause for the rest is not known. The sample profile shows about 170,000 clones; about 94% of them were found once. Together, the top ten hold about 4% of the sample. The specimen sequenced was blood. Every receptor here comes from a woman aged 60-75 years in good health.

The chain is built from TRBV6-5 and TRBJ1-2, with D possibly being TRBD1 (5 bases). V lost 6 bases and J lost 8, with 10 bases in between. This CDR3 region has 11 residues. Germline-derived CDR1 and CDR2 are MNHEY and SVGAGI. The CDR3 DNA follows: TGTGCCAGCAGCAAAGGGGAAGGCTACACCTTC. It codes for CASSKGEGYTF.

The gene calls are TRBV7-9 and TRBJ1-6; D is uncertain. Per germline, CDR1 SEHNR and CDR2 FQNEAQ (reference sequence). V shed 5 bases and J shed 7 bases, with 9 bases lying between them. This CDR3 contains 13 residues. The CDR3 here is CASSIEWNSPLHF. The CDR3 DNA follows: TGTGCCAGCAGCATTGAATGGAATTCACCCCTCCACTTT.

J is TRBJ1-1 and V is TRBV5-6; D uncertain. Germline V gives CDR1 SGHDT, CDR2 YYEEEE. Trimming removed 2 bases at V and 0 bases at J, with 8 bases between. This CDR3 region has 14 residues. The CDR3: CASSLSIMNTEAFF. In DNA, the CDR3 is TGTGCCAGCAGCTTAAGCATCATGAACACTGAAGCTTTCTTT. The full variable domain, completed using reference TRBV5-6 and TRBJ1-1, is DAGVTQSPTHLIKTRGQQVTLRCSPKSGHDTVSWYQQALGQGPQFIFQYYEEEERQRGNFPDRFSGHQFPNYSSELNVNALLLGDSALYLCASSLSIMNTEAFFGQGTRLTVV.

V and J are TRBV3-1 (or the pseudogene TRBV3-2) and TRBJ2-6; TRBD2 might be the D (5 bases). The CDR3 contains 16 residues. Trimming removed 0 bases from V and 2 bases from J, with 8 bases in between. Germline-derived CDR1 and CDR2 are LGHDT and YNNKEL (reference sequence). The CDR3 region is CASSQDLGAGANVLTF. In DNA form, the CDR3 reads TGTGCCAGCAGCCAAGATCTGGGAGCTGGGGCCAACGTCCTGACTTTC.

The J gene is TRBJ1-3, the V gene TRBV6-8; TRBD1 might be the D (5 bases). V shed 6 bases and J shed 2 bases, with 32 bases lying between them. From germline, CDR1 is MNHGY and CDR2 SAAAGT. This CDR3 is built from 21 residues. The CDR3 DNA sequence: TGTGCCAGCAGACGTTTTAATTTGGGCTCCCTCAGGGAGACCGCTGGAAACACCATATATTTT. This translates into CASRRFNLGSLRETAGNTIYF.

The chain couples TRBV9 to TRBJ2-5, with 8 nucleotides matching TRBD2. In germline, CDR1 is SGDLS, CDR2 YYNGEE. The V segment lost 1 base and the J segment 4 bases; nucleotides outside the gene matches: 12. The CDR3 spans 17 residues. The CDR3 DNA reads TGTGCCAGCAGCGTAAATCCTCCGGGGAGCGGGGGAGAGACCCAGTACTTC. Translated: CASSVNPPGSGGETQYF.